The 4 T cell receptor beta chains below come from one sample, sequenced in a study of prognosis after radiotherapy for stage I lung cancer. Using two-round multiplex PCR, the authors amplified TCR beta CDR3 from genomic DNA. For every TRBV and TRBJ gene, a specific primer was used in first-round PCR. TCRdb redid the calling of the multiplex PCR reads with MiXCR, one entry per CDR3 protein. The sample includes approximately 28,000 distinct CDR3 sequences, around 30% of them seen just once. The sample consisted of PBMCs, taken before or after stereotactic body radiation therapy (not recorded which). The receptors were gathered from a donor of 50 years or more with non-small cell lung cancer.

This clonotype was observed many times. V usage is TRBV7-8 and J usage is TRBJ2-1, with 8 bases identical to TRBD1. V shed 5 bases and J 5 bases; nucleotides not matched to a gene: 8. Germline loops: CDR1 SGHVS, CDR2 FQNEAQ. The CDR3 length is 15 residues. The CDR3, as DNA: TGTGCCAGCAGCCCCCTTCGGACAGGGAACAATGAGCAGTTCTTC. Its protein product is CASSPLRTGNNEQFF.

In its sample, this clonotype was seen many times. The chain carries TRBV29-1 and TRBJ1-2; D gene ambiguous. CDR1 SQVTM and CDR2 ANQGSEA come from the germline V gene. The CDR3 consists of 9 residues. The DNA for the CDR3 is TGCAACACAAACAGAGGCTACACCTTC. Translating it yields CNTNRGYTF.

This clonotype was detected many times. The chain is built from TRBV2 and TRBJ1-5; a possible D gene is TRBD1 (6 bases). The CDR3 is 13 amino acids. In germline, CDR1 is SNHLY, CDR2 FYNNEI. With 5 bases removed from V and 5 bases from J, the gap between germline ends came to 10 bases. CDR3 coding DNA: TGTGCCAGCAGTTTGGCAGGGGATCAGCCCCAGCATTTT. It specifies CASSLAGDQPQHF. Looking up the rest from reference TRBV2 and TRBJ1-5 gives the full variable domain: EPEVTQTPSHQVTQMGQEVILRCVPISNHLYFYWYRQILGQKVEFLVSFYNNEISEKSEIFDDQFSVERPDGSNFTLKIRSTKLEDSAMYFCASSLAGDQPQHFGDGTRLSIL.

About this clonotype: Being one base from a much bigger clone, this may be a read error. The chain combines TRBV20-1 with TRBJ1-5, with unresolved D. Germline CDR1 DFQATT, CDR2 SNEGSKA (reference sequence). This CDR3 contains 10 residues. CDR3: CRHEHQPQHF. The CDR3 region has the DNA TGCAGACATGAGCATCAGCCCCAGCATTTT.